The 26 T cell receptor beta chains given below trace back to one sample, sequenced in a study of blood T cells in healthy people across ages. A J-beta primer mix and a sample-barcoded 5' primer were used in a second PCR of about 7 to 12 cycles. TCRdb ran MiXCR on the 5' RACE reads and lists one entry per CDR3 protein. This table holds 700,000 or so distinct CDR3 sequences, 20% to 25% found once. Sequences were obtained from blood. The receptors come from a man aged 65 to 85 in good health.

V usage is TRBV6-1 and J usage is TRBJ2-3, with D possibly being TRBD1 (6 bases). The CDR3 has 15 amino acids. V dropped 1 base and J dropped 5 bases, with 13 bases sitting between them. Germline CDR1 MNHNS, CDR2 SASEGT. CDR3 coding DNA: TGTGCCAGCAGTGAAGTCTGGGGGCAGAGAGATACGCAGTATTTT. Residues: CASSEVWGQRDTQYF.

This clonotype was detected only a few times. This sequence joins TRBV10-3 and TRBJ1-1, with D perhaps TRBD1 (6 bases). CDR1 and CDR2 (germline): ENHRY, SYGVKD. The length of the CDR3 is 14 residues. V was clipped by 8 bases and J by 0 bases, with 13 bases between them. The CDR3 is CAIWAGDMNTEAFF. CDR3 nucleotides: TGTGCCATCTGGGCAGGGGACATGAACACTGAAGCTTTCTTT.

The chain has TRBV29-1 and TRBJ1-4; D gene uncertain. V gave up 7 bases and J gave up 8 bases, with 20 bases separating them. The germline gives CDR1 SQVTM, CDR2 ANQGSEA. The CDR3 totals 14 residues. The CDR3 region is CSAPAPSLREKLFF. The CDR3 DNA sequence: TGCAGCGCACCTGCCCCCAGTTTACGAGAAAAACTGTTTTTT.

This clonotype was picked up a small number of times. The rearrangement uses TRBV12-3 or TRBV12-4 and TRBJ2-5; a possible D gene is TRBD2 (6 bases). TRBJ2-1 explains the end of the DNA better; the J call may be wrong. The CDR3 spans 14 residues. The CDR3 DNA reads as TGTGCCAGCAGTTTTTGGGGGGATAACAATGAGCAGTTCTTC. It yields the protein CASSFWGDNNEQFF.

J is TRBJ1-1 and V is TRBV12-3 or TRBV12-4; D is possibly TRBD1 (5 bases). The V end was cut by 4 bases, the J end by 3 bases, with 18 bases between. This CDR3 contains 16 residues. CDR3 sequence reads: CASSWGFARRDTEAFF. The CDR3 DNA sequence: TGTGCCAGCAGTTGGGGGTTTGCGAGAAGAGACACTGAAGCTTTCTTT.

This clonotype was detected a few times. V usage is TRBV5-4 and J usage is TRBJ1-4, with D possibly TRBD1 on 6 matching bases. This CDR3 is 16 amino acids long. V dropped 4 bases and J dropped 3 bases, with 16 bases sitting between them. Germline V lookup: CDR1 SGHNT, CDR2 YYREEE (reference sequence). The chain's CDR3 is CASSLGVRGSNEKLFF. CDR3 DNA sequence: TGTGCCAGCAGCCTCGGTGTGAGGGGGTCTAATGAAAAACTGTTTTTT.

There are a few counts of this clonotype. The chain has TRBV5-1 and TRBJ2-5, with 10 bases matching TRBD2. The tail of the sequence fits TRBJ2-1 better, so the J call may be wrong. CDR1 and CDR2 from the germline V gene are SGHRS and YFSETQ. CDR3 length: 15 residues. The CDR3 sequence is CASSFAQRGGTEQFF. CDR3 sequence (DNA): TGCGCCAGCAGCTTCGCCCAGCGGGGGGGCACTGAGCAGTTCTTC.

The J gene is TRBJ2-5, the V gene TRBV5-1, with 8 bases fitting TRBD1. Per the germline V gene, CDR1 is SGHRS and CDR2 is YFSETQ. V was pared by 0 bases and J by 5 bases, with 6 bases of the junction left unmatched. The CDR3 extends over 15 amino acids. The CDR3 DNA reads as TGCGCCAGCAGCTTGGGCAGGGGGCGTAAGGAGACCCAGTACTTC. Translation: CASSLGRGRKETQYF.

Concerning this clonotype: At one end, the junction sequence differs from germline, possibly due to a read error. J is TRBJ2-3 and V is TRBV6-6; 9 bases are shared with TRBD2. Germline V gives CDR1 MNHNY, CDR2 SVGAGI (reference sequence). This CDR3 contains 16 residues. Here the CDR3 DNA reads TGTGCCAGCAGTCAACTAGGCCTAGCGGGACCAGATACGGAGTATTTT. It specifies CASSQLGLAGPDTEYF.

The chain combines TRBV20-1 with TRBJ1-1, with 7 nucleotides matching TRBD1. Germline V lookup: CDR1 DFQATT, CDR2 SNEGSKA (reference sequence). This CDR3 contains 12 residues. V lost 5 bases, J lost 4 bases, and 4 bases stayed unmatched. The CDR3 here is CSADRDGTEAFF. CDR3 nucleotide sequence: TGCAGTGCTGACAGGGATGGCACTGAAGCTTTCTTT.

The chain has TRBV15 and TRBJ1-4; TRBD1 aligns across 12 bases. Germline CDR1 is LNHNV and CDR2 is YYDKDF (reference sequence). This CDR3 contains 14 residues. Trimming cost V 7 bases and J 12 bases; bases outside gene matches: 9. The CDR3 loop reads CATKLSRDRGQLFF. Written as DNA, the CDR3 is TGTGCCACCAAATTATCCCGGGACAGGGGGCAACTGTTTTTT.

The chain is built from TRBV12-3 or TRBV12-4 and TRBJ2-7; D perhaps matches TRBD2 (5 bases). The V and J ends lost 1 base and 6 bases respectively, with 13 bases between them. The CDR3 covers 14 residues. CDR3 coding DNA: TGTGCCAGCAGTTTAGATCCCCCGGGGTCCGAGCAGTACTTC. As protein: CASSLDPPGSEQYF.

Comments on this clonotype: A read error may produce the germline difference seen at one junction end. This chain joins TRBV9 and TRBJ2-5; possibly TRBD2 for D (5 bases). Per germline, CDR1 SGDLS and CDR2 YYNGEE. The CDR3 consists of 15 residues. The CDR3 coding sequence is TGTGCCAGCAGCGTGGGTGGAGGCCCGTGGGATGAGCGGTTCTTC. Protein product: CASSVGGGPWDERFF.

This clonotype was detected a few times. At one end, the junction sequence differs from germline, possibly due to a read error. The rearrangement uses TRBV6-5 and TRBJ1-1; D may be TRBD1 (5 bases). CDR1 and CDR2 (germline): MNHEY, SVGAGI. The CDR3 loop spans 15 amino acids. The CDR3 coding sequence is TGTGTCAGCAAGACTGGGACTCGGGGGAGTACTGAAGCTTTCTTT. Its translation: CVSKTGTRGSTEAFF.

The J gene is TRBJ1-1, the V gene TRBV12-3 or TRBV12-4; D is unresolved. The V and J ends lost 6 bases and 0 bases respectively, with 14 bases between them. The CDR3 is made up of 15 amino acids. This chain's CDR3 is CASRDSGLLNTEAFF. The CDR3 bases are TGTGCCAGCAGGGATTCGGGGTTGCTGAACACTGAAGCTTTCTTT.

In regard to this clonotype: The junction departs from germline at one end; a sequencing error may be responsible. The chain recombines TRBV6-2 or TRBV6-3 with TRBJ1-5; D not certain. Germline assignment: CDR1 MNHEY and CDR2 SVGEGT. The CDR3 has 14 amino acids. DNA for the CDR3: TGTGCCAGCAGTTCAGTTACAAGCAATCACCCCCAGCATTTT. Residues: CASSSVTSNHPQHF.

A few counts support this clonotype. This chain joins TRBV5-1 and TRBJ2-3; 13 bases map to TRBD2. Trimming at V came to 4 bases and at J to 4 bases, leaving 9 bases not matched to a gene. Germline V gene sequence: CDR1 SGHRS, CDR2 YFSETQ. There are 17 residues in the CDR3. CDR3 in DNA: TGCGCCAGCAGCAAATCCGGGACTAGCGGGGTTGCAGATACGCAGTATTTT. It encodes CASSKSGTSGVADTQYF. Together with reference TRBV5-1 and TRBJ2-3, the CDR3 gives the full variable domain: KAGVTQTPRYLIKTRGQQVTLSCSPISGHRSVSWYQQTPGQGLQFLFEYFSETQRNKGNFPGRFSGRQFSNSRSEMNVSTLELGDSALYLCASSKSGTSGVADTQYFGPGTRLTVL.

This clonotype showed up just a few times. This chain's CDR3 is CASSRQGWYGYTF. In DNA form, the CDR3 reads TGTGCCAGCAGTCGACAGGGTTGGTATGGCTACACCTTC. The chain couples TRBV12-3 or TRBV12-4 to TRBJ1-2, with 7 bases identical to TRBD1. The ends lost 5 bases at V and 5 bases at J; junction bases unmatched: 5. The CDR3 consists of 13 residues.

J is TRBJ1-3 and V is TRBV12-3 or TRBV12-4; the D gene is possibly TRBD1 (5 bases). This CDR3 is 15 amino acids long. The V end was cut by 4 bases, the J end by 3 bases, with 13 bases between. The CDR3 protein is CASSSRGLNGNTIYF. The CDR3 DNA reads TGTGCCAGCAGTTCCCGGGGACTTAATGGAAACACCATATATTTT.

The chain links TRBV29-1 to TRBJ2-7, with D maybe TRBD2 (5 bases). Per the germline V gene, CDR1 is SQVTM and CDR2 is ANQGSEA. The ends were cut back, 5 bases at V and 1 base at J, with 9 bases in the middle. The CDR3 covers 12 residues. The CDR3 nucleotides read TGCAGCGTTACGGGGATGTCCTACGAGCAGTACTTC. As protein: CSVTGMSYEQYF.

The chain combines TRBV18 with TRBJ2-7; the match to TRBD2 covers 7 bases. CDR1 is KGHSH and CDR2 is LQKENI in the germline V gene. The CDR3 has 14 residues. The V gene end was trimmed by 2 bases and the J gene end by 2 bases; junction bases not matched to a gene: 3. In DNA, the CDR3 is TGTGCCAGCTCACCAACGGGGGGAGCCTACGAGCAGTACGTC. Translated: CASSPTGGAYEQYV.

This clonotype was observed a handful of times. The chain employs TRBV18 and TRBJ1-1, with D possibly TRBD1 on 5 matching bases. Germline assignment: CDR1 KGHSH and CDR2 LQKENI. The CDR3 covers 15 residues. Trimming left V 1 base short and J 3 bases short, with 12 bases between. The CDR3 coding sequence is TGTGCCAGCTCACCACGACAGACCGCCGACACTGAAGCTTTCTTT. Translated: CASSPRQTADTEAFF.

This chain connects TRBV29-1 to TRBJ1-2, with unresolved D. CDR3 length: 11 amino acids. The germline V gene has CDR1 SQVTM and CDR2 ANQGSEA. The V end lost 4 bases, the J end lost 7 bases, and 10 bases lay between the germline ends. The DNA for the CDR3 is TGCAGCGTTGGCCCTGGAGGTGGCTACACCTTC. It encodes CSVGPGGGYTF.

This clonotype showed up just a few times. The V and J genes are TRBV5-6 and TRBJ1-2; TRBD1 matches at 7 bases. The V and J ends lost 5 bases and 7 bases, in that order; junction bases with no gene match: 8. Germline V lookup: CDR1 SGHDT, CDR2 YYEEEE. The CDR3 runs to 13 residues. In nucleotides, the CDR3 is TGTGCCAGCAGAGGACAGGCCCCTGGTGGCTACACCTTC. Its protein is CASRGQAPGGYTF.

With regard to this clonotype: Its ends do not fully match the called genes, so a read error is possible. This chain uses TRBV7-2 with TRBJ1-4; 11 nucleotides agree with TRBD1. CDR1 is SGHTA and CDR2 is FQGNSA in the germline V gene. The CDR3 is made up of 15 amino acids. CDR3 residues: CARSSRTGGSEKLFF. The CDR3 DNA follows: TGTGCCCGCAGCTCAAGGACAGGGGGCAGTGAAAAACTGTTTTTT.

J is TRBJ2-4 and V is TRBV11-2; D unresolved. V dropped 3 bases and J dropped 5 bases, with 2 bases sitting between them. CDR3 length equals 11 residues. Per germline, CDR1 SGHAT and CDR2 FQNNGV. In DNA, the CDR3 is TGTGCCAGCAGCTTCCAAAACATTCAGTACTTC. This encodes CASSFQNIQYF.